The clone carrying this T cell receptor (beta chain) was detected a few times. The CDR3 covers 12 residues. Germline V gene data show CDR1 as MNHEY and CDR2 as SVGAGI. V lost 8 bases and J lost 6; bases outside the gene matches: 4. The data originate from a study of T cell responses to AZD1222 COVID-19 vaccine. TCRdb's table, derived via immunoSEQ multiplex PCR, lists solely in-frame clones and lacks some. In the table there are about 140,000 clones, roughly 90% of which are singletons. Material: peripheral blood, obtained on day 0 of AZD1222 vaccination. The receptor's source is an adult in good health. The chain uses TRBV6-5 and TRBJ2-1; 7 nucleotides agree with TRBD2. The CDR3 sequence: CASRDYANEQFF. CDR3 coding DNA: TGTGCCAGCCGGGACTATGCCAATGAGCAGTTCTTC.